These T cell receptor beta chains were read from a single sample in a study of cytomegalovirus exposure and HLA in healthy donors. Assay used: immunoSEQ multiplex PCR; TCRdb lists only in-frame clones, some missing. The sample carries more than 20,000 clones, approximately 70% recorded once. Sample: PBMCs. Source of these receptors: a woman aged 45-65 years in good health and CMV-seronegative. Each CDR3 is given with its conserved first and last residue. Each record gives: J gene, clone size, V gene, CDR3 length, D gene, CDR3 protein, CDR3 DNA. D genes are given only for firm matches. A clone size is listed for some rows: how often the clone was seen (once, few, many), or a class if it is expanded.

TRBJ1-2 . TRBV7-3 13 . CASSLQGLSGYTF TGTGCCAGCAGCTTACAGGGACTTAGTGGCTACACCTTC
TRBJ2-1 . TRBV5-4 15 . CASSVNTGPNNEQFF TGTGCCAGCAGCGTAAATACAGGTCCCAACAATGAGCAGTTCTTC
TRBJ2-7 . TRBV29-1 13 TRBD1 CSVTGTGVNEQYF TGCAGCGTCACCGGGACAGGAGTTAACGAGCAGTACTTC
TRBJ1-1 . TRBV9 15 TRBD1 CASSVATGGNTEAFF TGTGCCAGCAGCGTAGCAACAGGGGGGAACACTGAAGCTTTCTTT
TRBJ1-5 . TRBV6-5 15 . CASSYGQYSNQPQHF TGTGCCAGCAGTTACGGACAGTATAGCAATCAGCCCCAGCATTTT
TRBJ2-7 . TRBV19 20 . CASSISPMSRFRDSDYEQYF TGTGCCAGTAGTATCTCTCCAATGTCTAGGTTCCGGGACTCAGACTACGAGCAGTACTTC
TRBJ2-7 . TRBV18 14 . CASSPIDRSEEQYF TGTGCCAGCTCACCAATCGATCGGTCGGAGGAGCAGTACTTC
TRBJ2-1 . TRBV6-1 15 TRBD2 CAIRHSGGAKNEQFF TGTGCCATCCGCCATAGCGGGGGGGCAAAGAATGAGCAGTTCTTC
TRBJ2-2 . TRBV7-6 15 . CASSLAGDYTGELFF TGTGCCAGCAGCTTAGCAGGGGATTACACCGGGGAGCTGTTTTTT
TRBJ2-7 . TRBV14 14 . CASSQDLAAYEQYF TGTGCCAGCAGCCAAGATCTCGCGGCCTACGAGCAGTACTTC
TRBJ2-7 few TRBV4-1 15 TRBD2 CASSQIAGGPYEQYF TGCGCCAGCAGCCAAATAGCGGGGGGGCCCTACGAGCAGTACTTC
TRBJ1-2 . TRBV7-2 16 TRBD1 CASSLDLGQGSYGYTF TGTGCCAGCAGCTTAGATTTAGGACAGGGCTCATATGGCTACACCTTC
TRBJ1-2 . TRBV5-6 16 TRBD1 CASSYWTGIVQHGYTF TGTGCCAGCAGCTACTGGACAGGGATCGTCCAACATGGCTACACCTTC
TRBJ1-1 . TRBV5-1 13 . CASSLRVNTEAFF TGCGCCAGCAGCTTGCGAGTCAACACTGAAGCTTTCTTT
TRBJ2-7 medium-sized TRBV14 15 TRBD2 CASSQVRREIYEQYF TGTGCCAGCAGCCAAGTCCGGCGGGAGATCTACGAGCAGTACTTC
TRBJ2-7 . TRBV7-9 12 . CASSLTSYEQYF TGTGCCAGCAGCTTAACTAGCTACGAGCAGTACTTC